These 5 T cell receptor beta chains came from one sample sequenced in a study of T-cell reconstitution after alpha-beta-depleted transplantation in children. A library of TCRbeta sequences, prepared with unique molecular identifiers, was generated. TCRdb processed the PCR reads anew with MiXCR; each CDR3 protein has one entry. The repertoire holds about 590,000 distinct CDR3 sequences, with over 10% as singletons. The source material was PBMCs, mostly from graft donor cells, sampled 360 days after TCRalphabeta/CD19-depleted stem cell transplant. The source of these receptors is a male patient aged 10 to 17 who had a stem cell transplant for acute myeloid leukemia, so the T cells may come from the graft donor.

This clonotype appeared many times. The chain uses TRBV5-6 and TRBJ2-5; TRBD2 matches at 10 bases. The CDR3 length is 16 residues. Trimming took 0 bases from V and 5 from J; bases not matched to a gene: 7. Germline CDR1 reads SGHDT; CDR2 reads YYEEEE. The CDR3 DNA reads TGTGCCAGCAGCTTGGTGCCAGCGGGAGGGCCGGAGACCCAGTACTTC. Translation: CASSLVPAGGPETQYF.

This clonotype was detected many times. V and J are TRBV29-1 and TRBJ1-1; no clear D. CDR3 size: 13 residues. Germline loops: CDR1 SQVTM, CDR2 ANQGSEA. Trimming cost V 4 bases and J 3 bases, with 12 bases left between them. The CDR3 DNA reads as TGCAGCGTTGTCAGGAAGAGGGACACTGAAGCTTTCTTT. As protein: CSVVRKRDTEAFF.

This clonotype has a count of ten or more. The CDR3 spells CSASGSAHYEQYF. DNA of the CDR3: TGCAGTGCGTCAGGAAGCGCGCACTACGAGCAGTACTTC. V and J are TRBV20-1 and TRBJ2-7; D uncertain. The V and J ends lost 6 bases and 3 bases respectively, with 15 bases between them. Germline CDR1 and CDR2: DFQATT and SNEGSKA (reference sequence). The CDR3 loop spans 13 amino acids.

This clonotype was seen just once. The rearrangement links TRBV7-9 to TRBJ2-5, with 10 bases identical to TRBD2. The ends lost 5 bases at V and 4 bases at J; junction bases unmatched: 4. Germline CDR1 reads SEHNR; CDR2 reads FQNEAQ (reference sequence). This CDR3 is built from 14 residues. CDR3 in amino acids: CASSPWTSGETQYF. CDR3 DNA sequence: TGTGCCAGCAGCCCGTGGACTAGCGGAGAGACCCAGTACTTC.

The V call is TRBV4-3, the J call TRBJ2-7, with no clear D. Germline V gene data show CDR1 as LGHNA and CDR2 as YSLEER. V gave up 3 bases and J gave up 0 bases, with 6 bases separating them. This CDR3 is built from 13 residues. This CDR3 is CASSHRISYEQYF. CDR3 in DNA: TGCGCCAGCAGCCACCGAATCTCCTACGAGCAGTACTTC.